This T cell receptor (beta chain) came from a study of Ad26.COV2.S vaccination and SARS-CoV-2 variants. Treatment here: roughly 19 received Ad26.COV2.S at low or high dose, single or two shots; about 5 received placebo; per-sample allocation not given. Sample collection was performed on day 63 after the first vaccine or placebo injection. This CDR3 spans 15 amino acids. Trimming stripped 2 bases from V and 1 base from J, with 10 bases between. Germline V lookup: CDR1 LNHNV, CDR2 YYDKDF (reference sequence). Some clones are missing from TCRdb's copy, which holds only in-frame ones; the method was immunoSEQ multiplex PCR. The table lists 350,000 to 500,000 clones, about 90% of them singletons, with less than 5.5% in the top ten.

This TCR derives from a person aged 18-65 years who received the Ad26.COV2.S COVID-19 vaccine or a placebo. The gene calls are TRBV15 and TRBJ2-3; D perhaps matches TRBD1 (6 bases). The input for sequencing was peripheral blood, taken in a trial of Ad26.COV2.S vaccine versus placebo. The CDR3 region is CATSRSRQGTDTQYF. As DNA, the CDR3 is TGTGCCACCAGCAGATCCCGACAGGGCACAGATACGCAGTATTTT. The variable domain in full, with the rest retrieved from reference TRBV15 and TRBJ2-3, is DAMVIQNPRYQVTQFGKPVTLSCSQTLNHNVMYWYQQKSSQAPKLLFHYYDKDFNNEADTPDNFQSRRPNTSFCFLDIRSPGLGDTAMYLCATSRSRQGTDTQYFGPGTRLTVL.